This T cell receptor (beta chain) was identified in a study of T cells in Graves' hyperthyroidism and ophthalmopathy. Study-wide background: Prior to any treatment, at the point of initial diagnosis, peripheral blood was collected. Study-wide results and caveats: In validation, the model predicted ophthalmopathy. These predictions came a median roughly six months before onset.

This CDR3 has 16 residues. The V and J ends lost 5 bases and 1 base, in that order; junction bases with no gene match: 8. Germline V gene data show CDR1 as DFQATT and CDR2 as SNEGSKA (reference sequence). This clonotype has at least ten counts. The antigen is not known. The source material, RNA transcripts, was used to amplify TCR beta CDR3 regions. The HTBI primer set served for first-round RT-PCR of the TCR CDR3. TCRdb independently ran MiXCR on the multiplex PCR reads; one entry per CDR3 protein. The data contain over 250,000 distinct CDR3 sequences, 15% to 20% of them singletons. Thyroid ultrasound and orbital computed tomography, with clinical symptoms and serum thyroxine and TRAb, informed diagnoses.

Material: blood. This receptor was identified in a woman aged 55 to 70 with Graves' ophthalmopathy. This sequence joins TRBV20-1 and TRBJ2-3; 11 positions agree with TRBD2. CDR3 bases: TGCAGTGCTGCCCCTCCTAGCGGGAGGCGCACAGATACGCAGTATTTT. Translated, it gives CSAAPPSGRRTDTQYF.